This record covers a single TCR beta chain. Its antigen is still unknown. Expressed TCRB transcripts were sequenced, since all the RNA that had been isolated was reverse transcribed. Only in-frame clones appear in the TCRdb table, and some are missing; sequencing was by immunoSEQ multiplex PCR. In the table there are about 260,000 clones, 20% of which are singletons. Germline CDR1 SGHRS, CDR2 YFSETQ. V was clipped by 4 bases and J by 6 bases; unmatched bases: 5. This CDR3 is built from 15 residues. This sample is drawn from a study of beta chain features in type 1 diabetes. The study, taken as a whole, reports: Sequencing from cDNA could over-represent high-TCR-expressing cells. Within patients, naive, central memory and Treg TCRB repertoires seemed more similar than within healthy donors. Type 1 diabetes patients had moderately but significantly shorter TCRB CDR3s in all four CD4+ subsets. Individuals with type 1 diabetes displayed fewer insertions and more deletions at VDJ junctions.

All of the sorted populations showed purity greater than 95%. The chain employs TRBV5-1 and TRBJ2-2; TRBD2 aligns across 11 bases. The clonotype originates from a woman aged 40 to 50 with type 1 diabetes. Input material: naive CD4+ T cells from blood. The CDR3 sequence: CASSRSGGASGELFF. CDR3 nucleotide sequence: TGCGCCAGCAGCCGTAGCGGGGGGGCGTCCGGGGAGCTGTTTTTT.